This T cell receptor (beta chain) was sequenced during a study of a mutant IDH1 vaccine in newly diagnosed glioma. Repertoires were generated with immunoSEQ multiplex PCR, while TCRdb's copy carries only in-frame clones and drops some. The top ten hold approximately 9.4% of the sample, which has over 30,000 clones, more than 70% seen once. There are a few counts of this clone. The time point denotes: baseline, week 1 (first vaccination visit). Treatment here: pre-vaccination baseline after standard-of-care therapy. Each donor presented with a new WHO grade 3 or 4 astrocytoma that tested IDH1-mutant and showed ATRX loss. The sample in question was peripheral blood mononuclear cells (PBMCs), obtained from a glioma patient treated with radiotherapy, temozolomide or both. The clonotype comes from a man aged 45-65 years with glioma. Some clones in this sample may be carry-over from other donors' samples.

Here the CDR3 DNA reads TGTGCCAGCAGCTTATCCGCGGGAGACTCCCATGAGCAGTTCTTC. Translating gives CASSLSAGDSHEQFF. V usage is TRBV7-9 and J usage is TRBJ2-1, with 7 bases matching TRBD2. This CDR3 is 15 amino acids long. The V segment lost 2 bases and the J segment 8 bases; nucleotides outside the gene matches: 9. Germline lookup yields CDR1 SEHNR and CDR2 FQNEAQ (reference sequence).